This is a list of T cell receptor beta chains from one sample in a study of a mutant IDH1 vaccine in newly diagnosed glioma. These receptors lack a known antigen. Clones were read by immunoSEQ multiplex PCR, and TCRdb kept only the in-frame ones, dropping some. Of about 58,000 clones in the sample, around 84% were seen once. The source was PBMCs, collected from a glioma patient whose treatment included an IDH1 peptide vaccine. The receptors were sampled from a woman aged 45-59 years with glioma. Each CDR3 is given with its conserved first and last residue. The order of the fields is CDR3 length, V gene, D gene, clone size, J gene, CDR3 DNA, CDR3 protein. D genes are given only for firm matches. Expanded clones are given a class, and other clones once, few, many or no size at all.

19	TRBV7-8	-	-	TRBJ2-2	TGTGCCAGCAGCTTAGGGGGGTGGGCAGACACAAGACCCACCGGGGAGCTGTTTTTT	CASSLGGWADTRPTGELFF
15	TRBV5-1	-	-	TRBJ1-2	TGCGCCAGCAGCTTGGATCAGGGGCGTCAGTATGGCTACACCTTC	CASSLDQGRQYGYTF
11	TRBV29-1	-	-	TRBJ1-1	TGCAGCGTTGGGGCACCGGTTGAAGCTTTCTTT	CSVGAPVEAFF
15	TRBV6-4	TRBD1	-	TRBJ2-1	TGTGCCAGCAGTGCACAGGGGGGCTCCTACAATGAGCAGTTCTTC	CASSAQGGSYNEQFF
17	TRBV5-1	-	-	TRBJ1-3	TGCGCCAGCAGCCTCCTCGGGACCGACGGCTCTGGAAACACCATATATTTT	CASSLLGTDGSGNTIYF
15	TRBV5-4	-	-	TRBJ1-2	TGTGCCAGCAGCCCCACGACAGAAGCTAACTATGGCTACACCTTC	CASSPTTEANYGYTF
12	TRBV28	-	once	TRBJ1-2	TGTGCCAGCCTTGACGGCGGGTATGGCTACACCTTC	CASLDGGYGYTF
14	TRBV5-4	-	-	TRBJ1-4	TGTGCCAGCAGTCACAGGGCCACAAATGAAAAACTGTTTTTT	CASSHRATNEKLFF
14	TRBV10-3	TRBD2	-	TRBJ2-3	TGTGCCATCAGTGATCTGGGAGGGACAGATACGCAGTATTTT	CAISDLGGTDTQYF
14	TRBV9	-	-	TRBJ2-3	TGTGCCACCTCACCGGGGACTAGCACAGATACGCAGTATTTT	CATSPGTSTDTQYF
16	TRBV5-1	TRBD1	once	TRBJ2-1	TGCGCCAGCAGCTGGAGGCCGGGACAGGGAGATAATGAGCAGTTCTTC	CASSWRPGQGDNEQFF
14	TRBV2	-	-	TRBJ2-7	TGTGCCAGCATGGGATATACGGCGAGCTACGAGCAGTACTTC	CASMGYTASYEQYF
12	TRBV7-2	-	-	TRBJ1-2	TGTGCCAGCGCCAGGGACGTCGGGGGCTACACCTTC	CASARDVGGYTF
12	TRBV5-4	-	few	TRBJ1-6	TGTGCCAGCAGCTTGGATAATTCACCCCTCCACTTT	CASSLDNSPLHF
14	TRBV6-4	TRBD2	few	TRBJ2-2	TGTGCCAGCAGTGACTCAGCGGGGGCCGGGGAGCTGTTTTTT	CASSDSAGAGELFF
14	TRBV5-1	-	-	TRBJ1-1	TGCGCCAGCAGCTTGGAGACAGCCCCAATAGGCGCCTTCTTT	CASSLETAPIGAFF
15	TRBV5-6	-	-	TRBJ2-3	TGTGCCAGCAGCCTGGCGGACGCGAGCACAGATACGCAGTATTTT	CASSLADASTDTQYF
12	TRBV6-1	-	-	TRBJ2-1	TGTGCCAGCGCCAAGGGGTTCAATGAGCAGTTCTTC	CASAKGFNEQFF
14	TRBV18	-	-	TRBJ1-1	TGTGCCAGCTCACCAGGACAACTGACCACTGAAGCTTTCTTT	CASSPGQLTTEAFF
15	TRBV5-4	-	-	TRBJ2-5	TGTGCCACCCAGGAGGGGGGGGGTGGCCAAGAGACCCAGTACTTC	CATQEGGGGQETQYF
15	TRBV7-9	TRBD1	-	TRBJ2-5	TGTGCCAGCAGCTTAGATTTAGGGGGCAGGGAGACCCAGTACTTC	CASSLDLGGRETQYF
17	TRBV18	TRBD1	-	TRBJ1-2	TGTGCCAGCTCACCCCGAGGAGAGGGGGCATTCGACTATGGCTACACCTTC	CASSPRGEGAFDYGYTF
14	TRBV30	-	-	TRBJ1-2	TGTGCCTGGAGCCCTCGGGGCAGACCTTATGGCTACACCTTC	CAWSPRGRPYGYTF
15	TRBV7-9	-	-	TRBJ1-3	TGTGCCAGCAGCCCTCGGGGGGCCTCTGGAAACACCATATATTTT	CASSPRGASGNTIYF
12	TRBV15	-	once	TRBJ2-3	TGTGCCACCAGCCCCCAGGCAGATACGCAGTATTTT	CATSPQADTQYF
14	TRBV19	-	-	TRBJ1-2	TGTGCCAGTAGTATCCGTTCTCAGAAGTATGGCTACACCTTC	CASSIRSQKYGYTF
16	TRBV5-1	TRBD1	-	TRBJ1-5	TGCGCCAGTGCCGAGGGGGCCCCCGGAAGCAATCAGCCCCAGCATTTT	CASAEGAPGSNQPQHF
13	TRBV28	TRBD1	few	TRBJ1-5	TGTGCCAGCAGGCGACAGGGTCATCAGCCCCAGCATTTT	CASRRQGHQPQHF
13	TRBV19	-	-	TRBJ2-1	TGTGCCAGTACCCCGGACAGCTACAATGAGCAGTTCTTC	CASTPDSYNEQFF
11	TRBV7-9	-	-	TRBJ1-1	TGTGCCAGCAGCTTCGACACTGAAGCTTTCTTT	CASSFDTEAFF
15	TRBV5-1	TRBD1	-	TRBJ1-5	TGCGCCAGCAGCCCTTCGGGACAGGGATATCAGCCCCAGCATTTT	CASSPSGQGYQPQHF
14	TRBV5-1	-	-	TRBJ2-3	TGCGCCAGCAGTTTGGGGGGAAGCACAGATACGCAGTATTTT	CASSLGGSTDTQYF
17	TRBV7-9	-	-	TRBJ1-4	TGTGCCAGCAGCTTTTTTCCTAAACAGGACCAGCATGAAAAACTGTTTTTT	CASSFFPKQDQHEKLFF
16	TRBV29-1	TRBD2	-	TRBJ2-5	TGCAGCGTTGATGGACTAGCGGGGGGCCTTCGAGAGACCCAGTACTTC	CSVDGLAGGLRETQYF
14	TRBV28	-	-	TRBJ1-5	TGTGCCAGCAGTTCACGGTCTTACAATCAGCCCCAGCATTTT	CASSSRSYNQPQHF
16	TRBV7-9	TRBD1	-	TRBJ2-5	TGTGCCAGCAGCTCGTCAAGACAGGGAAGCCAAGAGACCCAGTACTTC	CASSSSRQGSQETQYF
12	TRBV7-9	-	-	TRBJ1-1	TGTGCCAGCAGCTTAGCCGGAGGGGAAGCTTTCTTT	CASSLAGGEAFF
19	TRBV7-9	TRBD1	-	TRBJ1-2	TGTGCCAGCAGCTCCCGATCTGAAGGACAGGGGCTCGACTTCTATGGCTACACCTTC	CASSSRSEGQGLDFYGYTF
16	TRBV4-3	TRBD2	-	TRBJ2-1	TGCGCCAGCAGCCAAGATTCGGGGGGGAGACGCAATGAGCAGTTCTTC	CASSQDSGGRRNEQFF
18	TRBV5-1	-	-	TRBJ1-6	TGCGCCAGCAGCTTGGGACCTCGGGGACCTAGCCGGAATTCACCCCTCCACTTT	CASSLGPRGPSRNSPLHF
18	TRBV7-6	-	-	TRBJ1-5	TGTGCCAGCAGCCTTATGGACGGGGGGCTCAGGAGTAATCAGCCCCAGCATTTT	CASSLMDGGLRSNQPQHF
14	TRBV4-2	TRBD2	few	TRBJ2-1	TGTGCCAGCAGCCCAGGACTAGAGGTGGGTGAGCAGTTCTTC	CASSPGLEVGEQFF
15	TRBV5-1	-	-	TRBJ2-3	TGCGCCAGCAGCTTGGCCCCGGGTAGCACAGATACGCAGTATTTT	CASSLAPGSTDTQYF
15	TRBV6-1	-	few	TRBJ1-5	TGTGCCAGCAGTGAACGGAGACTTAGCAATCAGCCCCAGCATTTT	CASSERRLSNQPQHF
11	TRBV6-1	-	few	TRBJ1-1	TGTGCCAGCAATATGAACACTGAAGCTTTCTTT	CASNMNTEAFF
14	TRBV5-4	-	-	TRBJ1-2	TGTGCCAGCAGCTTGGGCACAAGGGACTATGGCTACACCTTC	CASSLGTRDYGYTF
15	TRBV4-1	-	-	TRBJ1-3	TGCGCCAGCAGCCGAAGGGACAATGGAGGGGACACCATATATTTT	CASSRRDNGGDTIYF
11	TRBV7-3	-	-	TRBJ2-1	TGTGCCAGCAGCTTAAGTGGTGAGCAGTTCTTC	CASSLSGEQFF
14	TRBV7-9	-	-	TRBJ1-1	TGTGCCAGCAAAAGGAACAGGTGGGACACTGAAGCTTTCTTT	CASKRNRWDTEAFF
16	TRBV18	-	-	TRBJ2-1	TGTGCCAGCTCACCCCTCGTTTCCAAGTCCTACAATGAGCAGTTCTTC	CASSPLVSKSYNEQFF
13	TRBV29-1	TRBD1	few	TRBJ1-2	TGCAGCGTTAGGGACAGGGCAAAGGGTGGCTACACCTTC	CSVRDRAKGGYTF
16	TRBV28	-	-	TRBJ2-6	TGTGCCAGCAGAACACAGGGATACTCTGGGGCCAACGTCCTGACTTTC	CASRTQGYSGANVLTF
15	TRBV29-1	TRBD1	-	TRBJ2-3	TGCAGCGTTACACCTAGGGACAGGGTGACAGATACGCAGTATTTT	CSVTPRDRVTDTQYF
12	TRBV19	-	-	TRBJ2-7	TGTGCCAGTAGGGCGGGCAGCTACGAGCAGTACTTC	CASRAGSYEQYF
14	TRBV6-6	-	-	TRBJ2-7	TGTGCCAGCAGTAAGGACAGTGGCTCCTACGAGCAGTACTTC	CASSKDSGSYEQYF
14	TRBV30	-	-	TRBJ1-4	TGTGCCTGGAGCTGGACAGCAACTAATGAAAAACTGTTTTTT	CAWSWTATNEKLFF
14	TRBV5-6	-	-	TRBJ1-1	TGTGCCAGCAGCCCCACCGCAGGGAGTCCTGAAGCTTTCTTT	CASSPTAGSPEAFF
15	TRBV7-9	-	-	TRBJ1-5	TGTGCCAGCAGCTTAAGTAAAGATAGCAATCAGCCCCAGCATTTT	CASSLSKDSNQPQHF
16	TRBV5-1	TRBD1	-	TRBJ2-5	TGCGCCAGCAGCTGGTCCGGGACAGGGCCCCAAGAGACCCAGTACTTC	CASSWSGTGPQETQYF
15	TRBV4-1	-	-	TRBJ1-4	TGCGCCAGCAGCCAAGACAGACGTTCTAATGAAAAACTGTTTTTT	CASSQDRRSNEKLFF